This T cell receptor (beta chain) originates from a study of T cells in localized non-small cell lung cancer. With regard to this clone: Its antigen is not known.

Germline CDR1 is MNHNY and CDR2 is SVGAGI (reference sequence). The length of the CDR3 is 15 residues. V was pared by 5 bases and J by 2 bases, with 4 bases of the junction left unmatched. Study-wide findings and caveats: Longer overall survival accompanied higher blood T cell density.

Assay used: immunoSEQ multiplex PCR; TCRdb lists only in-frame clones, some missing. The sample includes about 18,000 clones, about nine tenths of them seen just once. The sample in question was peripheral blood, obtained before any cancer treatment. The chain links TRBV6-6 to TRBJ2-3, with 10 bases that match TRBD1. The receptor was isolated from a woman aged 35 to 70 with stage I lung adenocarcinoma. The CDR3: CASSAGTGDTDTQYF. As DNA, the CDR3 is TGTGCCAGCAGTGCCGGGACAGGGGACACAGATACGCAGTATTTT.